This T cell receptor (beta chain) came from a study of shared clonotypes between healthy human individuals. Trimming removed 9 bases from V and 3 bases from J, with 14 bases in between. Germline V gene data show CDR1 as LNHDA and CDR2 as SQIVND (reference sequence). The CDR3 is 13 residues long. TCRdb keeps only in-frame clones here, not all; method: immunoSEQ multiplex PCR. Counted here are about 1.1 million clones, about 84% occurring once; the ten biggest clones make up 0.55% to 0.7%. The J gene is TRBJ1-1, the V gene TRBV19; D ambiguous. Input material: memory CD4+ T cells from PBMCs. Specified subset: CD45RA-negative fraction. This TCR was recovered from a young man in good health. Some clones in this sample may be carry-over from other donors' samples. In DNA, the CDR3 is TGTGCCAGCAGCGCTAGGTGGGACACTGAAGCTTTCTTT. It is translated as CASSARWDTEAFF.